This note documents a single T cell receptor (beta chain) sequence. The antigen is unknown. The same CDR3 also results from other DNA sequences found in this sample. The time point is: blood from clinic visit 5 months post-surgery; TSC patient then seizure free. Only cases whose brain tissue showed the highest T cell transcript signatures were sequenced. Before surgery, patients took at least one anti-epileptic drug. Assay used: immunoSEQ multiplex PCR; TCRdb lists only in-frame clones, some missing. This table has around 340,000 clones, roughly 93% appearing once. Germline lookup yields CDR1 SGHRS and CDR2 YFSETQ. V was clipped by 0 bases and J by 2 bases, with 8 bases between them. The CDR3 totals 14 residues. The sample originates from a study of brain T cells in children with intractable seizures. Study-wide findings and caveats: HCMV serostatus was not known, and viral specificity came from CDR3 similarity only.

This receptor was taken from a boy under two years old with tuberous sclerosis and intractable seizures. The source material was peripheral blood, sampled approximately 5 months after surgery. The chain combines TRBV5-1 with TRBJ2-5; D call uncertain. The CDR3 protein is CASSLGAAQETQYF. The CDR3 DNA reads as TGCGCCAGCAGCTTGGGTGCAGCTCAAGAGACCCAGTACTTC.